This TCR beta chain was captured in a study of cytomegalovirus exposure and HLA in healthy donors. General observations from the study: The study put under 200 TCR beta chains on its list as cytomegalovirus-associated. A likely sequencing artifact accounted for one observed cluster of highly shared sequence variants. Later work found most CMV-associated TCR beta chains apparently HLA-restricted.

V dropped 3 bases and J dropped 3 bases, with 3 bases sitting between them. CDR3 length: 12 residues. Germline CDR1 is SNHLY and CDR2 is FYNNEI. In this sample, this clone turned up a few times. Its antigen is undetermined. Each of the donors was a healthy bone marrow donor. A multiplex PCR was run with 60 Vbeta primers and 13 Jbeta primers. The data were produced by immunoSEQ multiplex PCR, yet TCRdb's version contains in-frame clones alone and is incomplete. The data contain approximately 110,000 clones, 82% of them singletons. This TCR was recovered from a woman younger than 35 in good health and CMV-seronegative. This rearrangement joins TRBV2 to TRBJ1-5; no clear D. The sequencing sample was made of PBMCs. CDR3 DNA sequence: TGTGCCAGCAGTGACGTCAATCAGCCCCAGCATTTT. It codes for CASSDVNQPQHF. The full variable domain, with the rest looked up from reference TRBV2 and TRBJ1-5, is EPEVTQTPSHQVTQMGQEVILRCVPISNHLYFYWYRQILGQKVEFLVSFYNNEISEKSEIFDDQFSVERPDGSNFTLKIRSTKLEDSAMYFCASSDVNQPQHFGDGTRLSIL.